This T cell receptor (beta chain) comes out of a study of T cell repertoires in cytomegalovirus infection. MiXCR was run by TCRdb on the reads, yielding one entry per CDR3 protein. The table shows more than 650,000 distinct CDR3 sequences, with approximately 40% occurring only once. In its sample, this clonotype was seen a few times. Its antigen is unknown. Study-level findings and limits: HLA-C-restricted CMV-specific TCR beta clonotypes prevailed in the ex vivo response. Adding up the frequency of public TCR beta families identified people who carried CMV plus the relevant HLA.

Germline CDR1 reads GTSNPN; CDR2 reads SVGIG (reference sequence). This CDR3 region has 15 residues. J lost 0 bases, V lost 3 bases, and 5 bases had no gene match. Sequenced: PBMCs. The clonotype comes from a human donor in good health (CMV status not recorded). Some clones in this sample may be carry-over from other donors' samples. This chain joins TRBV30 and TRBJ1-1, with 9 bases identical to TRBD1. CDR3 sequence reads: CAWREGTGMNTEAFF. The DNA of the CDR3 is TGTGCCTGGAGGGAAGGGACAGGGATGAACACTGAAGCTTTCTTT.